The 25 T cell receptor beta chains below were found in one sample sequenced in a study of T cells in Graves' hyperthyroidism and ophthalmopathy. Amplification yielded TCR beta CDR3 regions, with RNA transcripts as the source. First-round RT-PCR targeting the TCR CDR3 was performed with the HTBI primer set. TCRdb reanalysed the multiplex PCR reads using MiXCR and keeps one entry per CDR3 protein. Among some 180,000 distinct CDR3 sequences listed, around 16% were seen once. The source material was blood. The source is a woman between 50 and 59 years old with Graves' hyperthyroidism.

This chain uses TRBV7-6 with TRBJ2-5; D gene ambiguous. There are 13 residues in the CDR3. Germline V CDR1 and CDR2: SGHVS, FNYEAQ. Trimming stripped 3 bases from V and 3 bases from J, with 8 bases between. CDR3 sequence (DNA): TGTGCCAGCAGCTTTAACAGCAAAGAGACCCAGTACTTC. It translates to CASSFNSKETQYF.

This clonotype was counted ten times or more. The rearrangement links TRBV12-3 or TRBV12-4 to TRBJ2-1, with TRBD2 matching 9 bases. This CDR3 has 15 amino acids. Germline trimming cut 7 bases from V and 5 bases from J; bases unmatched to any gene: 9. CDR3 nucleotide sequence: TGTGCCAGCACCCAAATAGCGGGAGTGAACAATGAGCAGTTCTTC. Residues: CASTQIAGVNNEQFF.

With respect to this clonotype: A clone one base away is much larger, so this may be a read error. The rearrangement uses TRBV20-1 and TRBJ2-1; 14 nucleotides agree with TRBD2. The CDR3 totals 20 residues. CDR1 and CDR2 from the germline V gene are DFQATT and SNEGSKA (reference sequence). The CDR3: CSARPTSGRAGGLAYTEQFF. In nucleotides, the CDR3 is TGCAGTGCTAGACCGACTAGCGGGAGGGCCGGGGGTTTGGCCTACACTGAGCAGTTCTTC.

The V and J genes are TRBV6-1 and TRBJ2-7, with D tentatively TRBD2 (5 bases). There are 15 residues in the CDR3. CDR1 is MNHNS and CDR2 is SASEGT in the germline V gene. V was clipped by 4 bases and J by 0 bases, with 13 bases between them. The CDR3 protein is CASSVRGRVSYEQYF. In DNA, the CDR3 is TGTGCCAGCAGTGTCAGAGGGCGGGTCTCCTACGAGCAGTACTTC.

This clonotype has a handful of counts. The J gene is TRBJ2-7, the V gene TRBV30, with D hard to call. The CDR3 is 16 amino acids. Deletions cut 0 bases from V and 2 bases from J, with 17 bases between. Germline values: CDR1 GTSNPN, CDR2 SVGIG (reference sequence). CDR3 nucleotides: TGTGCCTGGAGTGTCCCGACCGTGAACTCAACCTACGAGCAGTACTTC. This encodes CAWSVPTVNSTYEQYF. Complete variable domain (other parts from reference TRBV30 and TRBJ2-7): SQTIHQWPATLVQPVGSPLSLECTVEGTSNPNLYWYRQAAGRGLQLLFYSVGIGQISSEVPQNLSASRPQDRQFILSSKKLLLSDSGFYLCAWSVPTVNSTYEQYFGPGTRLTVT.

As for this clonotype: A much more abundant neighbour one base away suggests this may be a read error. The chain links TRBV10-3 to TRBJ2-3; D is perhaps TRBD1 or TRBD2 (5 bases each). Deletions cut 6 bases from V and 9 bases from J, with 13 bases between. Germline V gene lookup returns CDR1 ENHRY and CDR2 SYGVKD. This CDR3 has 12 amino acids. This CDR3 is CAIRDTSYTQYF. The DNA of the CDR3 is TGTGCCATCAGGGACACTAGTTACACGCAGTATTTT.

This clonotype was detected a few times. The V and J genes are TRBV5-1 and TRBJ2-5, with D perhaps matching TRBD2 (6 bases). Germline loops: CDR1 SGHRS, CDR2 YFSETQ. V was pared by 8 bases and J by 1 base, with 15 bases between. The CDR3 contains 14 residues. The CDR3 bases are TGCGCCAGTAACTTCGGGAGCTCCCAAGAGACCCAGTACTTC. It is translated as CASNFGSSQETQYF.

The genes are TRBV6-2 or TRBV6-3 and TRBJ2-1, with 15 bases aligning to TRBD2. This CDR3 contains 16 residues. Trimming cost V 7 bases and J 4 bases; bases outside gene matches: 5. Germline V gene data show CDR1 as MNHEY and CDR2 as SVGEGT. DNA of the CDR3: TGTGCCAGCAAAGGGACTAGCGGGAGGTTATACAATGAGCAGTTCTTC. It encodes CASKGTSGRLYNEQFF.

There are a few counts of this clonotype. The chain employs TRBV6-1 and TRBJ2-2; 7 nucleotides line up with TRBD1. The ends lost 5 bases at V and 11 bases at J; junction bases unmatched: 5. The CDR3 contains 12 residues. The germline CDR1 and CDR2 sequences are MNHNS and SASEGT. The CDR3 bases are TGTGCCAGCAGTTCACACAGGGGAGAGCTGTTTTTT. It is translated as CASSSHRGELFF.

Points on this clonotype: A much larger clone lies one base from this, so it may be a read error. The V and J genes are TRBV12-3 or TRBV12-4 and TRBJ2-1; 7 bases are shared with TRBD2. The CDR3 loop spans 15 amino acids. CDR3 amino acids: CASSREAGVYNEQLF. In nucleotides, the CDR3 is TGTGCCAGCAGCCGAGAGGCGGGAGTCTACAATGAGCAGCTCTTC.

This clonotype was counted at least ten times. J is TRBJ2-7 and V is TRBV18; unclear D gene. Germline CDR1 reads KGHSH; CDR2 reads LQKENI. The ends were cut back, 0 bases at V and 0 bases at J, with 9 bases in the middle. This CDR3 comprises 15 residues. The CDR3 loop reads CASSPPERSSYEQYF. DNA of the CDR3: TGTGCCAGCTCACCACCGGAAAGGAGCTCCTACGAGCAGTACTTC. The whole variable domain, remainder taken from reference TRBV18 and TRBJ2-7, is NAGVMQNPRHLVRRRGQEARLRCSPMKGHSHVYWYRQLPEEGLKFMVYLQKENIIDESGMPKERFSAEFPKEGPSILRIQQVVRGDSAAYFCASSPPERSSYEQYFGPGTRLTVT.

This chain links TRBV29-1 with TRBJ2-5; possible D gene TRBD1, 5 bases. V lost 0 bases, J lost 0 bases, and 14 bases lay in between. Germline CDR1 SQVTM, CDR2 ANQGSEA. The CDR3 runs to 16 residues. The CDR3 sequence is CSVEDTTARYQETQYF. As DNA, the CDR3 is TGCAGCGTTGAAGATACGACAGCGCGGTACCAAGAGACCCAGTACTTC.

The table lists this clonotype with a few counts. V gene TRBV14 combines with J gene TRBJ2-5, with 8 bases aligning to TRBD2. Germline-derived CDR1 and CDR2 are SGHDN and FVKESK. CDR3 length: 15 amino acids. V lost 0 bases to trimming and J lost 4 bases; unmatched junction nucleotides: 4. The CDR3 sequence: CASSQDQREPETQYF. DNA of the CDR3: TGTGCCAGCAGCCAAGATCAGCGGGAGCCAGAGACCCAGTACTTC.

This clonotype appeared many times. The rearrangement joins TRBV2 to TRBJ1-5; weak D call: TRBD1 (5 bases). Germline values: CDR1 SNHLY, CDR2 FYNNEI. V gave up 7 bases and J gave up 0 bases, with 16 bases separating them. The CDR3 has 16 amino acids. CDR3 amino acids: CASKGKGLYSNQPQHF. CDR3 sequence (DNA): TGTGCCAGCAAGGGTAAGGGACTCTATAGCAATCAGCCCCAGCATTTT.

J is TRBJ2-7 and V is TRBV4-1, with no clear D. Trimming pared 3 bases from V and 4 bases from J, leaving 13 bases between. CDR3 length: 14 amino acids. The V gene's germline CDR1 is MGHRA and CDR2 YSYEKL. CDR3 in DNA: TGCGCCAGCAGCCACCCAGGACGAGGATACGAGCAGTACTTC. It codes for CASSHPGRGYEQYF.

This clonotype was seen repeatedly, ten times or more. This rearrangement joins TRBV7-2 to TRBJ2-7; a possible D gene is TRBD2 (6 bases). The CDR3 has 15 amino acids. Germline V lookup: CDR1 SGHTA, CDR2 FQGNSA. The V and J ends lost 4 bases and 0 bases respectively, with 13 bases between them. CDR3 coding DNA: TGTGCCAGCAGCTACGGGGGATCTAGCTCCTACGAGCAGTACTTC. Protein sequence: CASSYGGSSSYEQYF. The full variable domain, rest sourced from reference TRBV7-2 and TRBJ2-7, is GAGVSQSPSNKVTEKGKDVELRCDPISGHTALYWYRQSLGQGLEFLIYFQGNSAPDKSGLPSDRFSAERTGGSVSTLTIQRTQQEDSAVYLCASSYGGSSSYEQYFGPGTRLTVT.

This clonotype was counted many times. The V call is TRBV6-1, the J call TRBJ2-7, with D maybe TRBD1 (6 bases). Deletions cut 5 bases from V and 1 base from J, with 9 bases between. This CDR3 is 13 amino acids long. Germline V gene sequence: CDR1 MNHNS, CDR2 SASEGT. CDR3 sequence (DNA): TGTGCCAGCAGTTTTACAGGGTCCTACGAGCAGTACTTC. Translated: CASSFTGSYEQYF.

There are many counts of this clonotype. The chain joins TRBV28 to TRBJ2-7, with D possibly TRBD2 on 6 matching bases. The CDR3 is 15 amino acids. V was trimmed by 1 base and J by 2 bases, leaving 12 bases between them. Germline V gives CDR1 MDHEN, CDR2 SYDVKM. Written as DNA, the CDR3 is TGTGCCAGCAGTTTATTCTTCGGGGGAACCTACGAGCAGTACTTC. Its translation: CASSLFFGGTYEQYF.

V usage is TRBV5-1 and J usage is TRBJ2-2; weak D call: TRBD1 (5 bases). V shed 4 bases and J shed 1 base, with 11 bases lying between them. Germline values: CDR1 SGHRS, CDR2 YFSETQ. There are 15 residues in the CDR3. The DNA for the CDR3 is TGCGCCAGCAGCCCGCGTCAGGGGAACACCGGGGAGCTGTTTTTT. This translates into CASSPRQGNTGELFF. The whole variable domain, remainder taken from reference TRBV5-1 and TRBJ2-2, is KAGVTQTPRYLIKTRGQQVTLSCSPISGHRSVSWYQQTPGQGLQFLFEYFSETQRNKGNFPGRFSGRQFSNSRSEMNVSTLELGDSALYLCASSPRQGNTGELFFGEGSRLTVL.

This clonotype was seen many times. V gene TRBV28 combines with J gene TRBJ2-7; no clear D gene. V was clipped by 7 bases and J by 2 bases, with 15 bases between them. From germline, CDR1 is MDHEN and CDR2 SYDVKM. The CDR3 is made up of 14 amino acids. The CDR3 protein is CASTPGLNTYEQYF. CDR3 in DNA: TGTGCCAGCACCCCTGGGCTTAATACCTACGAGCAGTACTTC.

This clonotype was seen many times. J is TRBJ1-2 and V is TRBV28; no clear D gene. Germline V gene sequence: CDR1 MDHEN, CDR2 SYDVKM. This CDR3 spans 15 amino acids. V shed 6 bases and J shed 1 base, with 15 bases lying between them. CDR3 in amino acids: CASRSVSRHNYGYTF. The DNA of the CDR3 is TGTGCCAGCAGATCAGTATCTAGACATAACTATGGCTACACCTTC.

The chain has TRBV19 and TRBJ1-1; D perhaps matches TRBD1 (5 bases). Trimming pared 0 bases from V and 0 bases from J, leaving 14 bases between. Germline CDR1 is LNHDA and CDR2 is SQIVND (reference sequence). The CDR3 totals 17 residues. This CDR3 reads CASSIDWAGSLNTEAFF. Written as DNA, the CDR3 is TGTGCCAGTAGTATAGATTGGGCAGGGTCTTTGAACACTGAAGCTTTCTTT. The whole variable domain, remainder taken from reference TRBV19 and TRBJ1-1, is DGGITQSPKYLFRKEGQNVTLSCEQNLNHDAMYWYRQDPGQGLRLIYYSQIVNDFQKGDIAEGYSVSREKKESFPLTVTSAQKNPTAFYLCASSIDWAGSLNTEAFFGQGTRLTVV.

The genes are TRBV6-1 and TRBJ1-2, with TRBD1 matching over 7 bases. The CDR3 is 13 amino acids. With 6 bases clipped from V and 4 bases from J, the junction kept 5 bases outside the gene matches. Per the germline V gene, CDR1 is MNHNS and CDR2 is SASEGT. The DNA of the CDR3 is TGTGCCAGCAGAGGACAGGCCCTCTATGGCTACACCTTC. It translates to CASRGQALYGYTF.

This clonotype came up many times. V is TRBV29-1 and J is TRBJ2-1; maybe TRBD1 (5 bases). CDR3 length: 12 residues. With 3 bases removed from V and 7 bases from J, the gap between germline ends came to 10 bases. The germline gives CDR1 SQVTM, CDR2 ANQGSEA. The CDR3 DNA sequence: TGCAGCGTTGAGGCAGGGTGGAATGAGCAGTTCTTC. Its protein is CSVEAGWNEQFF.

This clonotype was seen ten or more times. The gene calls are TRBV18 and TRBJ1-2; a weak D match, TRBD1 (6 bases). Trimming cost V 3 bases and J 7 bases, with 15 bases left between them. In germline, CDR1 is KGHSH, CDR2 LQKENI. The CDR3 is 14 amino acids. The DNA of the CDR3 is TGTGCCAGCTCACCCCTTTCAGGGGTAGGTGGCTACACCTTC. Protein product: CASSPLSGVGGYTF.